The 14 T cell receptor beta chains in this list originate from one sample, sequenced in a study of T cell responses to AZD1222 COVID-19 vaccine. The data were produced by immunoSEQ multiplex PCR, yet TCRdb's version contains in-frame clones alone and is incomplete. In the table there are tens of thousands of clones, approximately 91% of which are singletons. The sequencing used peripheral blood, collected on day 0 of AZD1222 vaccination. These receptors were collected from an adult in good health.

This clone was seen just once. V gene TRBV2 combines with J gene TRBJ1-2; D might be TRBD1 (6 bases). CDR1 is SNHLY, CDR2 FYNNEI, per germline. The V gene lost 0 bases and the J gene lost 8 bases, with 10 bases spanning the gap. The CDR3 is 13 residues long. CDR3 nucleotides: TGTGCCAGCAGTGAAGCGTACGGGGGCGGCTACACCTTC. This codes for CASSEAYGGGYTF.

The rearrangement links TRBV7-2 to TRBJ1-6; TRBD1 matches at 7 bases. This CDR3 spans 13 amino acids. Germline assignment: CDR1 SGHTA and CDR2 FQGNSA. V gave up 4 bases and J gave up 14 bases; unmatched junction bases: 8. The CDR3 reads CASSSGQARSLHF. The CDR3, as DNA: TGTGCCAGCAGCTCCGGACAGGCGCGCTCCCTCCACTTT.

The sample holds a few counts of this clone. The rearrangement links TRBV28 to TRBJ1-2; no clear D gene. The CDR3 spans 12 residues. V was shortened by 6 bases and J by 8 bases, with 13 bases between the two germline ends. Germline V gives CDR1 MDHEN, CDR2 SYDVKM. The CDR3 region has the DNA TGTGCCAGCAGGCCCCAGGTGGGCGGCTACACCTTC. It yields the protein CASRPQVGGYTF.

The rearrangement links TRBV28 to TRBJ1-5; the D is unclear. Trimming removed 1 base from V and 0 bases from J, with 13 bases in between. Germline values: CDR1 MDHEN, CDR2 SYDVKM. The CDR3 sequence is 17 residues long. DNA of the CDR3: TGTGCCAGCAGTTTATCGCCGGCCAAGAATAGCAATCAGCCCCAGCATTTT. The encoded protein is CASSLSPAKNSNQPQHF.

This sequence joins TRBV6-2 or TRBV6-3 and TRBJ2-5; D is possibly TRBD1 (6 bases). Trimming shortened V by 5 bases and J by 3 bases, and 16 bases separated the two germline ends. The CDR3 covers 15 residues. Germline CDR1 is MNHEY and CDR2 is SVGEGT. CDR3 DNA sequence: TGTGCCAGCAGTGACGGTGTGGGGGACAAAGAGACCCAGTACTTC. It specifies CASSDGVGDKETQYF.

The genes are TRBV7-2 and TRBJ1-2, with D perhaps TRBD1 (6 bases). The CDR3 covers 14 residues. V lost 5 bases and J 1 base, leaving 11 bases between the germline ends. The germline gives CDR1 SGHTA, CDR2 FQGNSA. DNA for the CDR3: TGTGCCAGCAGCGCCGGGACAAATAACTATGGCTACACCTTC. Translated: CASSAGTNNYGYTF.

V usage is TRBV27 and J usage is TRBJ2-2; D is undetermined. V gave up 3 bases and J gave up 7 bases, with 15 bases separating them. The CDR3 spans 15 residues. Germline loops: CDR1 MNHEY, CDR2 SMNVEV (reference sequence). The CDR3 DNA is TGTGCCAGCAGTTTTTCCACGAGGAAAGACGGGGAGCTGTTTTTT. As protein: CASSFSTRKDGELFF.

This clone was seen once. The chain has TRBV6-5 and TRBJ2-1, with TRBD2 as a possible D gene (5 bases). The V end lost 7 bases, the J end lost 0 bases, and 13 bases lay between the germline ends. There are 15 residues in the CDR3. Germline values: CDR1 MNHEY, CDR2 SVGAGI. Here the CDR3 DNA reads TGTGCCAGCAATCTAATAGCGAGCTCCTACAATGAGCAGTTCTTC. Translation: CASNLIASSYNEQFF.

The chain joins TRBV2 to TRBJ1-6; the D gene is possibly TRBD1 (5 bases). Trimming cost V 5 bases and J 7 bases, with 15 bases left between them. CDR1 and CDR2 from the germline V gene are SNHLY and FYNNEI. The CDR3 loop spans 15 amino acids. CDR3 in DNA: TGTGCCAGCAGTTCCCTTCGGAGGGGCAATTCACCCCTCCACTTT. Its translation: CASSSLRRGNSPLHF.

The chain is built from TRBV5-5 and TRBJ2-7, with D perhaps matching TRBD1 or TRBD2 (5 bases each). This CDR3 is 14 amino acids long. The V end lost 4 bases, the J end lost 3 bases, and 14 bases lay between the germline ends. Germline V gives CDR1 SGHKS, CDR2 YYEKEE (reference sequence). Written as DNA, the CDR3 is TGTGCCAGCAGCATAGCCGGGACCAACTACGAGCAGTACTTC. As protein: CASSIAGTNYEQYF.

The chain couples TRBV7-2 to TRBJ2-1; D is tentatively TRBD1 or TRBD2 (5 bases each). Germline-derived CDR1 and CDR2 are SGHTA and FQGNSA. V lost 5 bases and J lost 6, with 14 bases in between. The CDR3 runs 14 residues. CDR3 amino acids: CASSPLVRGNEQFF. The CDR3 DNA is TGTGCCAGCAGCCCCCTAGTGAGGGGCAATGAGCAGTTCTTC.

This chain joins TRBV2 and TRBJ2-5; D unclear. V gave up 8 bases and J gave up 5 bases, with 21 bases separating them. This CDR3 comprises 15 residues. CDR1 is SNHLY, CDR2 FYNNEI, per germline. The CDR3 DNA reads TGTGCCAGCCATGAGGCTTCAGGTGGTCGGGAGACCCAGTACTTC. Translating it yields CASHEASGGRETQYF.

J is TRBJ1-2 and V is TRBV6-6; TRBD1 agrees at 8 bases. Trimming at V came to 10 bases and at J to 7 bases, leaving 5 bases not matched to a gene. CDR1 is MNHNY and CDR2 is SVGAGI in the germline V gene (reference sequence). The CDR3 runs 11 residues. Written as DNA, the CDR3 is TGTGCCACCGACAGGGGCCTTGGCTACACCTTC. The encoded protein is CATDRGLGYTF.

This chain links TRBV6-5 with TRBJ2-3, with unresolved D. Germline lookup yields CDR1 MNHEY and CDR2 SVGAGI. Trimming removed 0 bases at V and 2 bases at J, with 9 bases between. This CDR3 region has 15 residues. The CDR3 sequence is CASSYSGRNTDTQYF. CDR3 DNA: TGTGCCAGCAGTTACTCGGGAAGGAACACAGATACGCAGTATTTT.